This T cell receptor (beta chain) was recorded in a study of T-cell memory formation after mild COVID-19. Study-wide context: There were largely donor-specific TCR clusters.

With constant-segment primers, 5'RACE yielded cDNA libraries of TCR alpha and TCR beta that carried sample barcodes and UMIs. TCRdb called the 5' RACE reads again in MiXCR, with one record for every CDR3 protein. The data contain 340,000 or so distinct CDR3 sequences, approximately 13% of them singletons. V was shortened by 5 bases and J by 0 bases, with 12 bases between the two germline ends. This CDR3 is built from 15 residues. Germline V gene data show CDR1 as SEHNR and CDR2 as FQNEAQ (reference sequence). A word on this clonotype: What it binds is not known.

Findings and caveats of the study: Second-wave clones reaching peak frequency on day 37 lacked confirmed SARS-CoV-2 specificity.

The sequence came from a man younger than 35 who had mild COVID-19 (a few samples of this study predate the infection). Cell type and time point are not known. Sequenced sample: PBMCs or a T cell subset sorted from them (not recorded which). J is TRBJ2-3 and V is TRBV7-9; perhaps TRBD2 as D (6 bases). For the CDR3, the DNA is TGTGCCAGCAGCCTCCTGACTAGAAGCACAGATACGCAGTATTTT. This translates into CASSLLTRSTDTQYF.